This T cell receptor (beta chain) was sequenced in a study of neoadjuvant anti-PD-1 for oral cavity cancer. General study results and limits: Treg/Th17 ratio rose with pretreatment blood and fell with post-treatment tumor TCRbeta clonality.

Comment on this clone: Its target is not known.

The CDR3 totals 11 residues. V lost 7 bases to trimming and J lost 8 bases, with 13 bases between them. The V gene's germline CDR1 is SQVTM and CDR2 ANQGSEA. PBMC libraries mostly used roughly 500 ng of input genomic DNA, with six replicates per sample. This table comes from immunoSEQ multiplex PCR, and its TCRdb copy is limited to in-frame clones, with some not included. Here the sample spans about 16,000 clones, approximately 70% being singletons. The source material was PBMCs, sampled before nivolumab (anti-PD-1) treatment. The source of this sequence is a person aged 35-79 years with oral cavity squamous cell carcinoma. The gene calls are TRBV29-1 and TRBJ2-3, with D perhaps TRBD1 (5 bases). The DNA of the CDR3 is TGCAGCGAAAGACAGTCCCTTACGCAGTATTTT. It encodes CSERQSLTQYF.